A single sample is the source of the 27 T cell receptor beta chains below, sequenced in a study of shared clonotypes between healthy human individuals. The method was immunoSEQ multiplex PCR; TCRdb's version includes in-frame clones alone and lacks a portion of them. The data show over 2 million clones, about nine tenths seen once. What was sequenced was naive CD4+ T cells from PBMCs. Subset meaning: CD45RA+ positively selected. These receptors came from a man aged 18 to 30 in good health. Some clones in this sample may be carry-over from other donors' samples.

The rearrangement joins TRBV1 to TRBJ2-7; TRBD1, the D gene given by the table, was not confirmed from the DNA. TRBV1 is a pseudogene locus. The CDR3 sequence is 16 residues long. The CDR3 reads CTSSQDEDREIDEQYF. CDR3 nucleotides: TGCACCAGCAGCCAAGATGAAGACAGGGAAATTGACGAGCAGTACTTC.

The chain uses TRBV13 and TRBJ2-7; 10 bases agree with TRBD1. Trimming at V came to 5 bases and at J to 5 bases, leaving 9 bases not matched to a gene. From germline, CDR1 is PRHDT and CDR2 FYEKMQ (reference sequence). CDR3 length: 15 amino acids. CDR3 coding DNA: TGTGCCAGCAGCCCCATAGGGGACAGGGGACACGAGCAGTACTTC. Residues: CASSPIGDRGHEQYF. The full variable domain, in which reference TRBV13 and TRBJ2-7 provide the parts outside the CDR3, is AAGVIQSPRHLIKEKRETATLKCYPIPRHDTVYWYQQGPGQDPQFLISFYEKMQSDKGSIPDRFSAQQFSDYHSELNMSSLELGDSALYFCASSPIGDRGHEQYFGPGTRLTVT.

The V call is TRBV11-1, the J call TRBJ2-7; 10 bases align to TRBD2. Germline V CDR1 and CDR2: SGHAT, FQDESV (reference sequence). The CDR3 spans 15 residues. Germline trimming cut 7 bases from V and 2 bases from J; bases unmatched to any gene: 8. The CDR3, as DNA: TGTGCCAGCACCCCGACTAGCGGGCGAACCTACGAGCAGTACTTC. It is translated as CASTPTSGRTYEQYF.

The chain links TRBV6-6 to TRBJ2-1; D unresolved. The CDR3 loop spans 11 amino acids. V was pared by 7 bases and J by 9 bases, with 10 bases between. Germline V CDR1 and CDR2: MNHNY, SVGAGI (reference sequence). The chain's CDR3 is CASNRVSEQFF. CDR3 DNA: TGTGCCAGCAATCGGGTCAGTGAGCAGTTCTTC.

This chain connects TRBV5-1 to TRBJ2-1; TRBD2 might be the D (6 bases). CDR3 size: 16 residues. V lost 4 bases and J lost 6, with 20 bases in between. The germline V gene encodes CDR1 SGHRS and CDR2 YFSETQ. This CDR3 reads CASSRNTIGDSNEQFF. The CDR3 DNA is TGCGCCAGCAGCCGCAATACGATTGGGGACTCCAATGAGCAGTTCTTC.

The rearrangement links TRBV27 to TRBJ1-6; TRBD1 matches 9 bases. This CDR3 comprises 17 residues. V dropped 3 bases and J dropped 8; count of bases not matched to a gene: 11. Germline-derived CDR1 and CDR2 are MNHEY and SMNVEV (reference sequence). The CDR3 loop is CASSFRLPGQGYSPLHF. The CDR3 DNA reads TGTGCCAGCAGTTTCCGACTCCCGGGACAGGGTTATTCACCCCTCCACTTT.

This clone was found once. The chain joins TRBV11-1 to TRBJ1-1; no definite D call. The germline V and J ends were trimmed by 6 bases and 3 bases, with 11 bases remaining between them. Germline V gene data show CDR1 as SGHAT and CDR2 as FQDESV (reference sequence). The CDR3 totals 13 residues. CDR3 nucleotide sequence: TGTGCCAGCAGGGTGAGCAGGTACACTGAAGCTTTCTTT. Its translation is CASRVSRYTEAFF.

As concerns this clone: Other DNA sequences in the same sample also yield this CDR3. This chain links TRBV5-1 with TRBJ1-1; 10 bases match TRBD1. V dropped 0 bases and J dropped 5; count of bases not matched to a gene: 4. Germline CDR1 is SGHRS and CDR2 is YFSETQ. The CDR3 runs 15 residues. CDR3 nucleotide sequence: TGCGCCAGCAGCTTGGGGGACAGGGGATCGACTGAAGCTTTCTTT. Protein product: CASSLGDRGSTEAFF.

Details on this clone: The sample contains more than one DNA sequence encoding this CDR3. CDR3 region: CASSLLGTNEKLFF. As DNA, the CDR3 is TGCGCCAGCAGCTTGTTAGGGACTAATGAAAAACTGTTTTTT. This chain uses TRBV5-1 with TRBJ1-4; D gene ambiguous. Germline lookup yields CDR1 SGHRS and CDR2 YFSETQ. The V end lost 1 base, the J end lost 2 bases, and 6 bases lay between the germline ends. The CDR3 is made up of 14 amino acids.

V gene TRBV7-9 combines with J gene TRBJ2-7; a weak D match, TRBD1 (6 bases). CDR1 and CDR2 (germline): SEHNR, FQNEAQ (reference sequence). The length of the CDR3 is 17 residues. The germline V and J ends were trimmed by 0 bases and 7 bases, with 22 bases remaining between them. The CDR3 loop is CASSLAPPRGPKSEQYF. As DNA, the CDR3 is TGTGCCAGCAGCTTAGCCCCACCCAGGGGCCCTAAATCAGAGCAGTACTTC.

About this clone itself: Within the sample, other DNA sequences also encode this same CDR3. CDR3 in DNA: TGTGCCAGCAGCTTAAGTCCGCCGGGTTATCAAGAGACCCAGTACTTC. Encoded protein: CASSLSPPGYQETQYF. The chain carries TRBV7-9 and TRBJ2-5; no clear D. Germline-derived CDR1 and CDR2 are SEHNR and FQNEAQ (reference sequence). Deletions cut 2 bases from V and 2 bases from J, with 15 bases between. CDR3 size: 16 residues.

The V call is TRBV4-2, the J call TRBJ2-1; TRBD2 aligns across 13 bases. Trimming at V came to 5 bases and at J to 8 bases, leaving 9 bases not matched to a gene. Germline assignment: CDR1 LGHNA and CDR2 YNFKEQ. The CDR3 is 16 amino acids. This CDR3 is CASSKGLAGREDEQFF. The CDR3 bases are TGTGCCAGCAGCAAGGGACTAGCGGGAAGAGAGGATGAGCAGTTCTTC.

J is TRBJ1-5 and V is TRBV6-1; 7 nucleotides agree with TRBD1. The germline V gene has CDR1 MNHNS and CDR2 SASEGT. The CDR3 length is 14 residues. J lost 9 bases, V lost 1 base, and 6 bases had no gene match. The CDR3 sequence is CASSEEGAGWPQHF. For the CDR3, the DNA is TGTGCCAGCAGTGAAGAGGGGGCGGGTTGGCCCCAGCATTTT.

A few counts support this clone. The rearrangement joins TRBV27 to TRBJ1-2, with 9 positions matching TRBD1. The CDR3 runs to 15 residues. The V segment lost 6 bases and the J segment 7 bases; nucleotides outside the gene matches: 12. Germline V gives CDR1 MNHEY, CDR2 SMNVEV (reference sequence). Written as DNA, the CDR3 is TGTGCCAGCAGACCCATAACAGGGGGCGCGGGTGGCTACACCTTC. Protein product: CASRPITGGAGGYTF.

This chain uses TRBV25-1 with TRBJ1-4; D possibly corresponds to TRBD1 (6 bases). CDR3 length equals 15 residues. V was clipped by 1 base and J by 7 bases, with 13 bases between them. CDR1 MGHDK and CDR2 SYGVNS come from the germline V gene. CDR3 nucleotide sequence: TGTGCCAGCAGTGAATCTGGGGGCTTGGGTGAAAAACTGTTTTTT. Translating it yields CASSESGGLGEKLFF.

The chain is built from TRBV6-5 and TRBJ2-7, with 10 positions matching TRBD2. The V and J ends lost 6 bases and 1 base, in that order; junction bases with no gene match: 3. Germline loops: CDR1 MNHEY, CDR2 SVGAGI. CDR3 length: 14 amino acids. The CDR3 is CASRPGLASYEQYF. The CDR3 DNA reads TGTGCCAGCAGGCCGGGACTAGCGTCCTACGAGCAGTACTTC.

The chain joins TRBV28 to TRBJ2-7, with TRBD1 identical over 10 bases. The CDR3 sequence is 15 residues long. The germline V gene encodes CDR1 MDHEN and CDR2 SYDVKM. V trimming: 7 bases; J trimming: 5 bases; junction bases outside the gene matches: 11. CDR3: CASTRSGTGVHEQYF. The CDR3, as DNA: TGTGCCAGCACCCGCTCCGGGACAGGGGTCCACGAGCAGTACTTC.

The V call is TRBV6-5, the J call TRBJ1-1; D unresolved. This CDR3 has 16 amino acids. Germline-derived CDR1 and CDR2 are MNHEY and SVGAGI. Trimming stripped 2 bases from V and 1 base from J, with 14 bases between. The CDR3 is CASSYVHTAPNTEAFF. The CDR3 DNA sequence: TGTGCCAGCAGTTACGTCCATACGGCCCCGAACACTGAAGCTTTCTTT.

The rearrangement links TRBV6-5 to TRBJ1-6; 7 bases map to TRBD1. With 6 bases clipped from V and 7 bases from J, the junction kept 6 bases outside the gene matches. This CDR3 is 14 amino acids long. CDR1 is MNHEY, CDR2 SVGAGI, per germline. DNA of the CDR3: TGTGCCAGCAGCAGGGGACAGTCCAATTCACCCCTCCACTTT. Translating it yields CASSRGQSNSPLHF.

The DNA of the CDR3 is TGCGCCAGCAGCCGTGCCCCGGGACAGGGTTTCTACGAGCAGTACTTC. Protein sequence: CASSRAPGQGFYEQYF. V gene TRBV4-1 combines with J gene TRBJ2-7, with 9 bases matching TRBD1. Trimming cost V 4 bases and J 3 bases; bases outside gene matches: 10. The CDR3 is 16 amino acids. The germline V gene has CDR1 MGHRA and CDR2 YSYEKL.

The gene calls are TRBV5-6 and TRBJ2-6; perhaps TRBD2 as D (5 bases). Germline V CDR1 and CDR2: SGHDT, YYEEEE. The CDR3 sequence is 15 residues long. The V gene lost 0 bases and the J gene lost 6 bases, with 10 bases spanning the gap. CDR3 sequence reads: CASSLGGREANVLTF. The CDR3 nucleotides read TGTGCCAGCAGCTTGGGAGGGAGAGAGGCCAACGTCCTGACTTTC.

The CDR3 DNA is TGTGCCAGCAGACGGCGGAGGGACGTACAAGAGACCCAGTACTTC. Its protein product is CASRRRRDVQETQYF. V usage is TRBV27 and J usage is TRBJ2-5; D is possibly TRBD2 (6 bases). There are 15 residues in the CDR3. Germline V gene lookup returns CDR1 MNHEY and CDR2 SMNVEV (reference sequence). Deletions cut 6 bases from V and 2 bases from J, with 16 bases between.

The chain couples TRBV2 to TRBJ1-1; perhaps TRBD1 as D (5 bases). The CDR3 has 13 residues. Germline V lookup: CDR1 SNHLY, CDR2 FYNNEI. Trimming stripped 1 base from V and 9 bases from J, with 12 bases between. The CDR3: CASSEVGAGQAFF. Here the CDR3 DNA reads TGTGCCAGCAGTGAAGTGGGAGCGGGACAAGCTTTCTTT.

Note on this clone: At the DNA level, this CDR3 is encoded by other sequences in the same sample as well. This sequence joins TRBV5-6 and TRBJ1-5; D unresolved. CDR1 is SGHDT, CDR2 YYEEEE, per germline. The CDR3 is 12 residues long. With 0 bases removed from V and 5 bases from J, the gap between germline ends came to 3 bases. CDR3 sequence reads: CASSLGYQPQHF. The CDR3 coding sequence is TGTGCCAGCAGCTTGGGTTATCAGCCCCAGCATTTT.

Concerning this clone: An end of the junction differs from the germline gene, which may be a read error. The CDR3 DNA sequence: TGTGCCAGTAGTATAGGACAGGGAAGCGTCTACGGCTACACCTTT. This sequence encodes CASSIGQGSVYGYTF. The J gene is TRBJ1-2, the V gene TRBV19; 7 positions agree with TRBD1. The germline gives CDR1 LNHDA, CDR2 SQIVND (reference sequence). This CDR3 has 15 residues.

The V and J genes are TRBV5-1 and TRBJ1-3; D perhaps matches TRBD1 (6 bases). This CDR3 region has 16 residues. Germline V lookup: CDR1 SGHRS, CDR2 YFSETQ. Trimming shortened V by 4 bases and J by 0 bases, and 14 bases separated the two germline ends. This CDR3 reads CASSTTGIISGNTIYF. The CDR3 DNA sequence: TGCGCCAGCAGCACGACAGGAATAATCTCTGGAAACACCATATATTTT. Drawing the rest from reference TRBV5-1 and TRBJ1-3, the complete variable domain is KAGVTQTPRYLIKTRGQQVTLSCSPISGHRSVSWYQQTPGQGLQFLFEYFSETQRNKGNFPGRFSGRQFSNSRSEMNVSTLELGDSALYLCASSTTGIISGNTIYFGEGSWLTVV.

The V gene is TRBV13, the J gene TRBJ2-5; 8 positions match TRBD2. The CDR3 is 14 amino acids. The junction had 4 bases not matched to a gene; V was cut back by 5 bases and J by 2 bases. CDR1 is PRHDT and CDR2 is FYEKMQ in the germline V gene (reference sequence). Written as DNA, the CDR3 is TGTGCCAGCAGCCGATTAGCGGGGCAAGAGACCCAGTACTTC. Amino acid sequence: CASSRLAGQETQYF.